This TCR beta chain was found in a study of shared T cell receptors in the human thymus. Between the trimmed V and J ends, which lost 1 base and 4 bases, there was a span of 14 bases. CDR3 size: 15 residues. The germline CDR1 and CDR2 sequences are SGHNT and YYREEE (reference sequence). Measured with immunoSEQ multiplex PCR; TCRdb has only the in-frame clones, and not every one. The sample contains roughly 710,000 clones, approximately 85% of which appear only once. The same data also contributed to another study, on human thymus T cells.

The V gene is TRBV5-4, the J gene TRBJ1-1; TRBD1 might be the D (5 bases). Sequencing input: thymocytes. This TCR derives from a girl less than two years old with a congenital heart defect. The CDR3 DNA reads TGTGCCAGCAGCTTGAAACGGGACGGGAGCACTGAAGCTTTCTTT. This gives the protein CASSLKRDGSTEAFF.